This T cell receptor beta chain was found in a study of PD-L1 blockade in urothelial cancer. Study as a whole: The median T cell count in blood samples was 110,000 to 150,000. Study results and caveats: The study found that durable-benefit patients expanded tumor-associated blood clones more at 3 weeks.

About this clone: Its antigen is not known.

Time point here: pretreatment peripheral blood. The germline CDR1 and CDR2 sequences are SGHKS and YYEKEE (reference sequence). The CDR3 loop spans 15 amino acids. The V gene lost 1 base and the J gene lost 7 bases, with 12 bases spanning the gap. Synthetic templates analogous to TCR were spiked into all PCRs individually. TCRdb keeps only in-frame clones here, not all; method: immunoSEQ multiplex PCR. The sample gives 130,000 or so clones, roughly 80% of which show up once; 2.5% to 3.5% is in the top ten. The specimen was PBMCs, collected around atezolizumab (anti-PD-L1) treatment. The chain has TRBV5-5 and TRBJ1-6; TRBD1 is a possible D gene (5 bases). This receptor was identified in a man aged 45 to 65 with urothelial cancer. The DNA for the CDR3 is TGTGCCAGCAGCTTGTACGGGGGGTCAAATTCACCCCTCCACTTT. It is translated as CASSLYGGSNSPLHF.